This T cell receptor beta chain is from a study of blood T cell repertoires in COVID-19. Seattle participants joined during active infection and were tracked over time. The CDR3 has 18 amino acids. Germline CDR1 is SGHVS and CDR2 is FNYEAQ. V was cut by 0 bases and J by 2 bases, with 19 bases left in between. Sequencing used immunoSEQ multiplex PCR; TCRdb keeps in-frame clones, though not all of them. The sample has 200,000 to 250,000 clones; 75% to 85% are singletons. The J gene is TRBJ2-5, the V gene TRBV7-6; D ambiguous. This clonotype originated in a woman in her sixties or seventies with COVID-19, enrolled during active disease. The sequenced sample consisted of peripheral blood. This CDR3 reads CASSLAPLPLVPQETQYF. CDR3 bases: TGTGCCAGCAGCTTAGCGCCCTTGCCCTTAGTGCCTCAAGAGACCCAGTACTTC.